This paragraph reports one T cell receptor (beta chain). With survey level as its setting, the immunoSEQ assay was v3.0. Measured with immunoSEQ multiplex PCR; TCRdb has only the in-frame clones, and not every one. The table includes some 18,000 clones, over 75% detected once. The data are from a study of long-term antiretroviral therapy in people with HIV. Germline V gene lookup returns CDR1 SGHVS and CDR2 FQNEAQ. The V end was cut by 5 bases, the J end by 6 bases, with 11 bases between. The CDR3 sequence is 12 residues long. The chain has TRBV7-8 and TRBJ2-7; D unresolved. This sequence originates from a man younger than 40 with HIV. Sequencing was performed on unsorted PBMCs, taken around 2.1 years before starting antiretroviral therapy. CDR3 loop: CASSNVVTEQYF. The CDR3 region has the DNA TGTGCCAGCAGCAACGTGGTAACCGAGCAGTACTTC.